Listed below are T cell receptor beta chains from one sample, sequenced in a study of technical replicates of blood from a few donors. Assay used: immunoSEQ multiplex PCR; TCRdb lists only in-frame clones, some missing. The sample consists of approximately 85,000 clones, about 90% of them appearing once. The sequencing input was T cells isolated from PBMCs. The receptors shown here come from a human donor in good health. Both conserved end residues are part of each CDR3. Each record gives: clone size, D gene, V gene, J gene, CDR3 DNA, CDR3 protein. A D gene is named only where the DNA matches it firmly. Only part of the rows carry a size: once, few, many, or a class if the clone is expanded.

clone size: once
D gene: -
V gene: TRBV5-4
J gene: TRBJ2-7
CDR3 DNA: TGTGCCAGCAGCCAATTACAGGGTGGCTACGAGCAGTACTTC
CDR3 protein: CASSQLQGGYEQYF

clone size: -
D gene: -
V gene: TRBV19
J gene: TRBJ2-1
CDR3 DNA: TGTGCCAGTAGTATGGGTGGAGACTACAATGAGCAGTTCTTC
CDR3 protein: CASSMGGDYNEQFF

clone size: few
D gene: -
V gene: TRBV6-5
J gene: TRBJ1-1
CDR3 DNA: TGTGCCAGCAGTTACGGGCACCCGAACACTGAAGCTTTCTTT
CDR3 protein: CASSYGHPNTEAFF

clone size: -
D gene: TRBD1
V gene: TRBV5-6
J gene: TRBJ2-2
CDR3 DNA: TGTGCCAGCAGATACGGACAGGGGTACACCGGGGAGCTGTTTTTT
CDR3 protein: CASRYGQGYTGELFF

clone size: once
D gene: TRBD1
V gene: TRBV7-7
J gene: TRBJ2-7
CDR3 DNA: TGTGCCAGCAGCTTAGGCGACAGGGGATTCTACGAGCAGTACTTC
CDR3 protein: CASSLGDRGFYEQYF

clone size: -
D gene: TRBD1
V gene: TRBV5-1
J gene: TRBJ1-1
CDR3 DNA: TGCGCCAGCAGCTTAGACAGGGCCACTGAAGCTTTCTTT
CDR3 protein: CASSLDRATEAFF

clone size: -
D gene: TRBD1
V gene: TRBV5-1
J gene: TRBJ1-2
CDR3 DNA: TGCGCCAGCAGCTTGGCAGGGGGCCAAACCTTC
CDR3 protein: CASSLAGGQTF

clone size: -
D gene: -
V gene: TRBV7-9
J gene: TRBJ1-2
CDR3 DNA: TGTGCCAGCAGCGTGGGACTTGGGCACCTCTATGGCTACACCTTC
CDR3 protein: CASSVGLGHLYGYTF

clone size: few
D gene: TRBD2
V gene: TRBV11-2
J gene: TRBJ2-7
CDR3 DNA: TGTGCCAGCAGATGGAAGGGACTAGCGGACTTATCGGGGTACGAGCAGTACTTC
CDR3 protein: CASRWKGLADLSGYEQYF

clone size: -
D gene: -
V gene: TRBV11-2
J gene: TRBJ2-3
CDR3 DNA: TGTGCCAGCAGCCGAACTAGCAATCAGTACACAGATACGCAGTATTTT
CDR3 protein: CASSRTSNQYTDTQYF

clone size: -
D gene: TRBD2
V gene: TRBV29-1
J gene: TRBJ2-7
CDR3 DNA: TGCAGCGTTCCAAGGCGAGGGCTAGCGGGAATCGACGAGCAGTACTTC
CDR3 protein: CSVPRRGLAGIDEQYF

clone size: -
D gene: -
V gene: TRBV7-8
J gene: TRBJ1-1
CDR3 DNA: TGTGCCAGCAGCTTAACCGGGACATTAAACACTGAAGCTTTCTTT
CDR3 protein: CASSLTGTLNTEAFF

clone size: -
D gene: TRBD2
V gene: TRBV2
J gene: TRBJ2-3
CDR3 DNA: TGTGCCAGCAGGGACCTAGCGGGAGTAAGGGCAGATACGCAGTATTTT
CDR3 protein: CASRDLAGVRADTQYF

clone size: -
D gene: TRBD2
V gene: TRBV6-6
J gene: TRBJ2-5
CDR3 DNA: TGTGCCAGCAGTTACTCTGTACTAGCGGGGCAAGAGACCCAGTACTTC
CDR3 protein: CASSYSVLAGQETQYF

clone size: -
D gene: TRBD1
V gene: TRBV6-5
J gene: TRBJ1-1
CDR3 DNA: TGTGCCAGCCTACAGGGGACTGAAGCTTTCTTT
CDR3 protein: CASLQGTEAFF